Listed here are 16 T cell receptor beta chains from one sample, sequenced in a study of blood T cell repertoires in COVID-19. Generated by immunoSEQ multiplex PCR, the TCRdb table keeps only in-frame clones and is missing some. The table has hundreds of thousands of clones, about 89% seen once. The sequencing sample was made of PBMCs or T cells enriched from blood (not recorded which). The receptors derive from a man aged 35 to 55 who had recovered from COVID-19.

CDR3 nucleotides: TGCGCCAGCAGCCTACGGGGGGAGAGGATCTCCGGGGAGCTGTTTTTT. This codes for CASSLRGERISGELFF. The chain combines TRBV4-1 with TRBJ2-2; 7 bases match TRBD2. Trimming removed 4 bases from V and 6 bases from J; junction bases left unmatched: 11. CDR1 is MGHRA and CDR2 is YSYEKL in the germline V gene. The CDR3 length is 16 residues.

V usage is TRBV7-9 and J usage is TRBJ2-7, with TRBD2 matching 8 bases. The CDR3 sequence is 16 residues long. CDR1 SEHNR and CDR2 FQNEAQ come from the germline V gene (reference sequence). Trimming removed 3 bases from V and 1 base from J; junction bases left unmatched: 8. In DNA form, the CDR3 reads TGTGCCAGCAGCTTCTCTTTTGGCGGGAGGTCCTACGAGCAGTACTTC. It yields the protein CASSFSFGGRSYEQYF.

The gene calls are TRBV5-1 and TRBJ2-5; 7 nucleotides line up with TRBD1. V was clipped by 0 bases and J by 4 bases; unmatched bases: 9. Germline V gene sequence: CDR1 SGHRS, CDR2 YFSETQ. This CDR3 has 16 amino acids. The CDR3, as DNA: TGCGCCAGCAGCTTGGGACAGGGCCGGGTCCGAGAGACCCAGTACTTC. The encoded protein is CASSLGQGRVRETQYF.

This chain uses TRBV7-2 with TRBJ2-3; 15 bases match TRBD2. The CDR3 is 17 residues long. The V gene end was trimmed by 7 bases and the J gene end by 1 base; junction bases not matched to a gene: 6. Germline CDR1 reads SGHTA; CDR2 reads FQGNSA. The CDR3 nucleotides read TGTGCCAGCACCACGGGACTAGCGGGGGGAGGCACAGATACGCAGTATTTT. Its protein product is CASTTGLAGGGTDTQYF.

The CDR3 here is CASSLGVTTNTGELFF. CDR3 sequence (DNA): TGCGCCAGCAGCTTGGGGGTGACAACGAACACCGGGGAGCTGTTTTTT. This rearrangement joins TRBV5-1 to TRBJ2-2; the D is unclear. CDR1 and CDR2 from the germline V gene are SGHRS and YFSETQ. The CDR3 consists of 16 residues. V lost 0 bases and J 0 bases, leaving 9 bases between the germline ends.

The CDR3 coding sequence is TGTGCCTGGAACGTCGGTAGCGGGATCAATGAGCAGTTCTTC. Translating it yields CAWNVGSGINEQFF. V gene TRBV30 combines with J gene TRBJ2-1; TRBD2 matches at 8 bases. Germline assignment: CDR1 GTSNPN and CDR2 SVGIG (reference sequence). V lost 4 bases, J lost 6 bases, and 8 bases stayed unmatched. The CDR3 loop spans 14 amino acids.

CDR3 in DNA: TGTGCCAGCAGGACAGGGGTTACCGGGGAGCTGTTTTTT. Translation: CASRTGVTGELFF. The chain has TRBV3-1 (or the pseudogene TRBV3-2) and TRBJ2-2, with 8 bases fitting TRBD1. Germline CDR1 is LGHDT and CDR2 is YNNKEL (reference sequence). This CDR3 region has 13 residues. The V gene end was trimmed by 6 bases and the J gene end by 5 bases; junction bases not matched to a gene: 2.

This chain connects TRBV11-3 to TRBJ1-1, with unresolved D. This CDR3 is built from 13 residues. Germline V gives CDR1 SGHNT, CDR2 YENEEA. Trimming cost V 3 bases and J 10 bases, with 15 bases left between them. CDR3 residues: CASSFSQSSGAFF. The CDR3 DNA sequence: TGTGCCAGCAGCTTTTCCCAATCGTCGGGAGCTTTCTTT. The complete variable domain, with remaining parts taken from reference TRBV11-3 and TRBJ1-1, reads EAGVVQSPRYKIIEKKQPVAFWCNPISGHNTLYWYLQNLGQGPELLIRYENEEAVDDSQLPKDRFSAERLKGVDSTLKIQPAELGDSAVYLCASSFSQSSGAFFGQGTRLTVV.

V is TRBV5-1 and J is TRBJ2-7, with D perhaps matching TRBD1 (6 bases). The V and J ends lost 0 bases and 0 bases respectively, with 10 bases between them. The CDR3 runs to 15 residues. Per germline, CDR1 SGHRS and CDR2 YFSETQ. The DNA for the CDR3 is TGCGCCAGCAGCTTGGGGCAGGGGTTCTCCTACGAGCAGTACTTC. It translates to CASSLGQGFSYEQYF.

The chain recombines TRBV7-3 with TRBJ2-3, with 8 bases identical to TRBD2. CDR3 size: 16 residues. Germline CDR1 and CDR2: SGHTA and FQGTGA. Trimming at V came to 5 bases and at J to 6 bases, leaving 13 bases not matched to a gene. CDR3 sequence reads: CASSHWSGGYSDTQYF. CDR3 nucleotide sequence: TGTGCCAGCAGCCACTGGAGCGGGGGATATTCTGATACGCAGTATTTT. Complete variable domain (other parts from reference TRBV7-3 and TRBJ2-3): GAGVSQTPSNKVTEKGKYVELRCDPISGHTALYWYRQSLGQGPEFLIYFQGTGAADDSGLPNDRFFAVRPEGSVSTLKIQRTERGDSAVYLCASSHWSGGYSDTQYFGPGTRLTVL.

The V gene is TRBV11-3, the J gene TRBJ1-6, with D perhaps matching TRBD1 (5 bases). This CDR3 comprises 15 residues. Germline V gene sequence: CDR1 SGHNT, CDR2 YENEEA. V was shortened by 1 base and J by 9 bases, with 13 bases between the two germline ends. CDR3 region: CASSLVPGRGSPLHF. The CDR3 DNA sequence: TGTGCCAGCAGCTTAGTTCCAGGGCGGGGTTCACCCCTCCACTTT.

The chain joins TRBV19 to TRBJ1-6, with 10 bases that match TRBD1. This CDR3 region has 15 residues. J was trimmed by 7 bases and V by 5 bases; bases with no gene match: 5. The germline gives CDR1 LNHDA, CDR2 SQIVND (reference sequence). CDR3 in DNA: TGTGCCAGTAGTCGTTGGACAGGGGGGAATTCACCCCTCCACTTT. This translates into CASSRWTGGNSPLHF. Looking up the rest from reference TRBV19 and TRBJ1-6 gives the full variable domain: DGGITQSPKYLFRKEGQNVTLSCEQNLNHDAMYWYRQDPGQGLRLIYYSQIVNDFQKGDIAEGYSVSREKKESFPLTVTSAQKNPTAFYLCASSRWTGGNSPLHFGNGTRLTVT.

The J gene is TRBJ1-1, the V gene TRBV11-2; 7 positions match TRBD1. CDR3 length equals 16 residues. Trimming took 7 bases from V and 0 from J; bases not matched to a gene: 11. CDR1 and CDR2 (germline): SGHAT, FQNNGV. The CDR3 is CASIPVGGQMNTEAFF. CDR3 DNA sequence: TGTGCCAGCATCCCAGTAGGGGGACAGATGAACACTGAAGCTTTCTTT.

The chain joins TRBV6-5 to TRBJ2-3, with D unclear. Germline loops: CDR1 MNHEY, CDR2 SVGAGI. Trimming removed 2 bases at V and 0 bases at J, with 9 bases between. The CDR3 has 15 residues. CDR3 residues: CASSYREASTDTQYF. The CDR3 DNA is TGTGCCAGCAGTTACCGTGAGGCCAGCACAGATACGCAGTATTTT.

V gene TRBV24-1 combines with J gene TRBJ1-2; no clear D gene. The CDR3 is 13 residues long. Germline V gene sequence: CDR1 KGHDR, CDR2 SFDVKD. The V gene lost 3 bases and the J gene lost 6 bases, with 10 bases spanning the gap. For the CDR3, the DNA is TGTGCCACCAGTGATAGTTCGGTCAATGGCTACACCTTC. Its translation is CATSDSSVNGYTF.

This chain connects TRBV19 to TRBJ2-7; possibly TRBD2 for D (5 bases). The V gene's germline CDR1 is LNHDA and CDR2 SQIVND (reference sequence). The CDR3 length is 15 residues. Between the trimmed V and J ends, which lost 0 bases and 6 bases, there was a span of 15 bases. CDR3 bases: TGTGCCAGTAGTATAGATTCGGGAAACCCCCTCGAGCAGTACTTC. It codes for CASSIDSGNPLEQYF. The whole variable domain, filled in from reference TRBV19 and TRBJ2-7, reads DGGITQSPKYLFRKEGQNVTLSCEQNLNHDAMYWYRQDPGQGLRLIYYSQIVNDFQKGDIAEGYSVSREKKESFPLTVTSAQKNPTAFYLCASSIDSGNPLEQYFGPGTRLTVT.